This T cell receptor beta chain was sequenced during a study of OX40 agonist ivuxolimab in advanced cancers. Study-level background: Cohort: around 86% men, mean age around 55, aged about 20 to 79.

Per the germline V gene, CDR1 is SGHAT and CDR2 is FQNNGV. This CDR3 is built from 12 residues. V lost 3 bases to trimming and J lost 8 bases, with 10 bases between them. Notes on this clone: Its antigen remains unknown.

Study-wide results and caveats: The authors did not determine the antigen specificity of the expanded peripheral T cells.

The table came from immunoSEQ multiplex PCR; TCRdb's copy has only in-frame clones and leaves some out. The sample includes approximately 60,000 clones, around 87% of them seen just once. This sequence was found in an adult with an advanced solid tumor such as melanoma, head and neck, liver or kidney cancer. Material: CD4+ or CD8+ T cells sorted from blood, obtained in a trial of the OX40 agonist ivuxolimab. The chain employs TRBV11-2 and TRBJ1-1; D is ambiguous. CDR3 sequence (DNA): TGTGCCAGCAGCTTTGGAGCGGCAGAAGCTTTCTTT. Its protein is CASSFGAAEAFF.